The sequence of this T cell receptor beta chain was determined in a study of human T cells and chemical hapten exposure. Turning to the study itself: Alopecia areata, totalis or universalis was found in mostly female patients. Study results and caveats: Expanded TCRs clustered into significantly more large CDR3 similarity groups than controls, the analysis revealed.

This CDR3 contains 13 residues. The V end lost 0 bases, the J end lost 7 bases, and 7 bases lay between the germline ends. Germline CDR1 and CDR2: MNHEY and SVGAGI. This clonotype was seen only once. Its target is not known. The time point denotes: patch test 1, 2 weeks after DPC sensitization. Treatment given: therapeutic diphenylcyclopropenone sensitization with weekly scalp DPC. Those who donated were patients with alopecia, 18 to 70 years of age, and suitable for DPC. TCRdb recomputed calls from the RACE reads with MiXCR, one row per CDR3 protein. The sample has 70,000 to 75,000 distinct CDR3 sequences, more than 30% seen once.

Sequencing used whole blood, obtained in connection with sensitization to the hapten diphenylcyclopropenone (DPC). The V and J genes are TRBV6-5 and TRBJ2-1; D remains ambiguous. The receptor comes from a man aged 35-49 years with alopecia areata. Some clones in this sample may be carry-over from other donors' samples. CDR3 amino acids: CASSYSTTNEQFF. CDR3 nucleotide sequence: TGTGCCAGCAGTTACTCGACAACTAATGAGCAGTTCTTC.